This entry lists 27 T cell receptor beta chains sequenced from one sample in a study of blood T cells in healthy people across ages. Using a J-beta primer mix together with a sample-barcoded 5' primer, a second PCR was run for about 7 to 12 cycles. TCRdb reprocessed the 5' RACE reads via MiXCR and lists one record per CDR3 protein. Of about 780,000 distinct CDR3 sequences detected, approximately 67% appear once; the ten largest clones hold about 30%. Source material: blood. All receptors derive from a man aged 30 to 45 in good health.

This CDR3 is CASSRRLIAGVDEQYF. CDR3 DNA sequence: TGCGCCAGCAGCCGCCGACTAATAGCGGGTGTTGACGAGCAGTACTTC. The V gene is TRBV5-1, the J gene TRBJ2-7, with 7 bases matching TRBD2. With V trimmed by 4 bases and J by 5 bases, 15 bases remained unmatched. CDR1 SGHRS and CDR2 YFSETQ come from the germline V gene. This CDR3 has 16 residues.

The gene calls are TRBV6-5 and TRBJ1-5, with TRBD1 as a possible D gene (5 bases). Trimming took off 6 bases at V and 2 bases at J, with 14 bases between the two ends. The CDR3 covers 15 residues. Germline-derived CDR1 and CDR2 are MNHEY and SVGAGI. In DNA, the CDR3 is TGTGCCAGCAGCAGGACTCCGGGACGCAATCAGCCCCAGCATTTT. Amino acids: CASSRTPGRNQPQHF.

The chain uses TRBV28 and TRBJ2-2, with D tentatively TRBD1 (5 bases). V was cut by 3 bases and J by 6 bases, with 17 bases left in between. The CDR3 contains 16 residues. Germline assignment: CDR1 MDHEN and CDR2 SYDVKM. CDR3 sequence (DNA): TGTGCCAGCAGTTTTGATAAGGGGTCCCAGGCCGGGGAGCTGTTTTTT. Translated: CASSFDKGSQAGELFF.

The J gene is TRBJ1-5, the V gene TRBV6-4; no clear D gene. V was cut by 6 bases and J by 8 bases, with 17 bases left in between. This CDR3 spans 14 amino acids. Per germline, CDR1 MRHNA and CDR2 SNTAGT. The CDR3 DNA is TGTGCCAGCAGCCCGACGGGGTTGAGGGAGCCCCAGCATTTT. Translating gives CASSPTGLREPQHF.

The chain combines TRBV29-1 with TRBJ1-1; 8 bases fit TRBD1. The germline V gene has CDR1 SQVTM and CDR2 ANQGSEA. This CDR3 is built from 14 residues. After removal of 2 bases from V and 5 bases from J, the junction contained 7 bases not matched to a gene. The CDR3 sequence: CSVEPRGRGTEAFF. The CDR3 DNA sequence: TGCAGCGTTGAACCCAGGGGGCGCGGGACTGAAGCTTTCTTT. Full variable domain (missing parts from reference TRBV29-1 and TRBJ1-1): SAVISQKPSRDICQRGTSLTIQCQVDSQVTMMFWYRQQPGQSLTLIATANQGSEATYESGFVIDKFPISRPNLTFSTLTVSNMSPEDSSIYLCSVEPRGRGTEAFFGQGTRLTVV.

The chain joins TRBV7-8 to TRBJ2-7, with 8 bases aligning to TRBD2. TRBJ2-5 explains the end of the DNA better; the J call may be wrong. CDR1 SGHVS and CDR2 FQNEAQ come from the germline V gene. The CDR3 has 16 residues. The CDR3 nucleotides are TGTGCCAGCAGCTTAGGAGGCGGGGGGTTAGCAGAGACCCAGTACTTC. It is translated as CASSLGGGGLAETQYF.

J is TRBJ2-4 and V is TRBV7-2, with D unresolved. The assigned J gene may be wrong: the sequence end matches TRBJ2-5 better. Germline CDR1 and CDR2: SGHTA and FQGNSA. The CDR3 sequence is 13 residues long. CDR3 nucleotide sequence: TGTGCCAGCAGCTTAGGACGTCTCGAGACCCAGTACTTC. It codes for CASSLGRLETQYF.

V usage is TRBV6-2 or TRBV6-3 and J usage is TRBJ2-1; 8 bases are a match to TRBD2. This CDR3 has 15 amino acids. V lost 6 bases and J lost 6; bases outside the gene matches: 10. Germline V CDR1 and CDR2: MNHEY, SVGEGT. CDR3 bases: TGTGCCAGCAGCCTCCCGGGACTAGTATCCAATGAGCAGTTCTTC. Amino acid sequence: CASSLPGLVSNEQFF.

As to this clonotype: A much larger clone is a single base away; this may be a read error. The rearrangement links TRBV5-5 to TRBJ2-1; D is ambiguous. Germline CDR1 reads SGHKS; CDR2 reads YYEKEE (reference sequence). The CDR3 runs 11 residues. V gave up 5 bases and J gave up 13 bases, with 13 bases separating them. The CDR3 here is CASRNEETQFF. DNA of the CDR3: TGTGCCAGCAGGAACGAAGAGACCCAGTTCTTC.

This chain links TRBV12-3 or TRBV12-4 with TRBJ2-3; TRBD1 is a possible D gene (6 bases). V was pared by 2 bases and J by 0 bases, with 12 bases between. The CDR3 length is 16 residues. This CDR3 reads CASSLQGFISTDTQYF. The DNA for the CDR3 is TGTGCCAGCAGTTTACAGGGGTTCATCAGCACAGATACGCAGTATTTT.

The chain couples TRBV14 to TRBJ1-6, with D unresolved. Between the trimmed V and J ends, which lost 2 bases and 8 bases, there was a span of 13 bases. Germline CDR1 reads SGHDN; CDR2 reads FVKESK. The CDR3 is 15 residues long. The CDR3 DNA follows: TGTGCCAGCAGCCAATATCTCCTATTGGATTCACCCCTCCACTTT. It encodes CASSQYLLLDSPLHF.

Only a few counts were recorded for this clonotype. The V gene is TRBV20-1, the J gene TRBJ1-2, with D possibly being TRBD1 (5 bases). The CDR3 length is 12 residues. Trimming took 4 bases from V and 6 from J, leaving 12 bases between them. Germline assignment: CDR1 DFQATT and CDR2 SNEGSKA (reference sequence). DNA for the CDR3: TGCAGTGCTAAGCGGGGGGTGGATGGCTACACCTTC. The encoded protein is CSAKRGVDGYTF.

This clonotype was detected ten times or more. V gene TRBV12-3 or TRBV12-4 combines with J gene TRBJ1-6; 11 nucleotides match TRBD1. This CDR3 region has 16 residues. J gave up 4 bases and V 5 bases, and 4 bases lay outside the gene matches. Written as DNA, the CDR3 is TGTGCCAGCAGTGGACAGGGGGCAAGGTATAATTCACCCCTCCACTTT. It specifies CASSGQGARYNSPLHF.

This clonotype came up a few times. The rearrangement uses TRBV5-6 and TRBJ2-3, with 9 nucleotides matching TRBD2. The V segment lost 7 bases and the J segment 7 bases; nucleotides outside the gene matches: 10. Germline CDR1 reads SGHDT; CDR2 reads YYEEEE. The CDR3 has 14 amino acids. Here the CDR3 DNA reads TGTGCCAGCTACCCCGGCGGGGGGGCTTATACGCAGTATTTT. Residues: CASYPGGGAYTQYF.

This clonotype was counted a few times. The genes are TRBV4-2 and TRBJ1-2; TRBD1 is a possible D gene (5 bases). CDR1 is LGHNA, CDR2 YNFKEQ, per germline. This CDR3 region has 15 residues. Trimming removed 2 bases at V and 4 bases at J, with 14 bases between. The CDR3 loop is CASSQRQTNPYGYTF. As DNA, the CDR3 is TGTGCCAGCAGCCAAAGACAGACCAACCCCTATGGCTACACCTTC.

The rearrangement joins TRBV12-3 or TRBV12-4 to TRBJ2-1; 9 nucleotides align to TRBD1. This CDR3 spans 14 amino acids. Unmatched junction bases numbered 7, after V lost 6 bases and J lost 7 bases. CDR3 DNA sequence: TGTGCCAGCAGCCGGGACAGGGTATGGAATGAGCAGTTCTTC. It translates to CASSRDRVWNEQFF.

V gene TRBV4-3 combines with J gene TRBJ2-3; D might be TRBD1 (5 bases). Looked up from germline, CDR1 is LGHNA and CDR2 is YSLEER. V was trimmed by 0 bases and J by 3 bases, leaving 16 bases between them. The CDR3 covers 17 residues. CDR3 DNA: TGCGCCAGCAGCCAAGATGGACAACCTTCTTGGACAGATACGCAGTATTTT. The encoded protein is CASSQDGQPSWTDTQYF.

Only a few counts were recorded for this clonotype. This chain joins TRBV9 and TRBJ2-1; TRBD2 matches 7 bases. J lost 10 bases, V lost 2 bases, and 6 bases had no gene match. Germline CDR1 and CDR2: SGDLS and YYNGEE. The CDR3 has 13 amino acids. The CDR3 is CASSVGEGREQFF. In DNA, the CDR3 is TGTGCCAGCAGCGTGGGGGAGGGCAGGGAGCAGTTCTTC.

This CDR3 is CASSVVGESTDTQYF. The CDR3 DNA is TGTGCCAGCAGCGTAGTGGGGGAAAGCACAGATACGCAGTATTTT. This chain connects TRBV9 to TRBJ2-3; TRBD1 or TRBD2 may be the D gene (5 bases each). V was shortened by 0 bases and J by 0 bases, with 8 bases between the two germline ends. CDR1 and CDR2 from the germline V gene are SGDLS and YYNGEE. The CDR3 is 15 residues long.

This clonotype came up a few times. The chain employs TRBV6-1 and TRBJ1-1; D is possibly TRBD1 (5 bases). The V gene's germline CDR1 is MNHNS and CDR2 SASEGT. The CDR3 has 15 amino acids. V lost 4 bases and J 11 bases, leaving 23 bases between the germline ends. CDR3 sequence: CASSVDTPLRGRAFF. The CDR3 region has the DNA TGTGCCAGCAGTGTGGACACACCATTAAGAGGGAGGGCTTTCTTT.

This chain links TRBV12-3 or TRBV12-4 with TRBJ2-7, with D perhaps matching TRBD1 (6 bases). Trimming pared 3 bases from V and 1 base from J, leaving 13 bases between. This CDR3 has 15 amino acids. The CDR3 DNA sequence: TGTGCCAGCAGTTTTGGGCAGGGGATTTCCTACGAGCAGTACTTC. This translates into CASSFGQGISYEQYF.

The chain couples TRBV29-1 to TRBJ2-5; 12 nucleotides match TRBD1. The V gene end was trimmed by 1 base and the J gene end by 6 bases; junction bases not matched to a gene: 3. This CDR3 is 14 amino acids long. In germline, CDR1 is SQVTM, CDR2 ANQGSEA. CDR3 residues: CSVEGDRGRKTQYF. The DNA for the CDR3 is TGCAGCGTTGAAGGGGACAGGGGGCGGAAGACCCAGTACTTC.

The chain couples TRBV12-3 or TRBV12-4 to TRBJ2-7, with 7 bases matching TRBD1. The CDR3 extends over 15 amino acids. Trimming took 6 bases from V and 0 from J; bases not matched to a gene: 8. The CDR3 region has the DNA TGTGCCAGCAGCGCACAGGGGTCCTTCTCCTACGAGCAGTACTTC. Translated, it gives CASSAQGSFSYEQYF.

Concerning this clonotype itself: The junction shows a germline mismatch at one end, possibly a read error. The gene calls are TRBV7-2 and TRBJ2-5; a possible D gene is TRBD2 (5 bases). Germline lookup yields CDR1 SGHTA and CDR2 FQGNSA. This CDR3 region has 15 residues. The CDR3 bases are TGTGCCAGCAGCTGGGAGCGGAATTCCCAAGAGCCCCAGTACTTC. It is translated as CASSWERNSQEPQYF.

The V and J genes are TRBV30 and TRBJ2-7; TRBD1 agrees at 9 bases. Germline V gene data show CDR1 as GTSNPN and CDR2 as SVGIG (reference sequence). There are 13 residues in the CDR3. V was clipped by 5 bases and J by 5 bases; unmatched bases: 7. This chain's CDR3 is CAWGDRGSHEQYF. CDR3 in DNA: TGTGCCTGGGGCGACAGGGGGTCCCACGAGCAGTACTTC.

The CDR3 nucleotides read TGCGCCAGCAGCTCAGCGGTTAGCACAGATACGCAGTATTTT. Encoded protein: CASSSAVSTDTQYF. This rearrangement joins TRBV5-1 to TRBJ2-3; possible D gene TRBD2, 5 bases. The length of the CDR3 is 14 residues. Trimming took off 3 bases at V and 0 bases at J, with 8 bases between the two ends. Germline-derived CDR1 and CDR2 are SGHRS and YFSETQ.

In this sample, this clonotype turned up a few times. The CDR3 loop reads CASGSGARGTNYGYTF. CDR3 in DNA: TGTGCCAGCGGGAGCGGCGCACGGGGTACTAACTATGGCTACACCTTC. The chain links TRBV9 to TRBJ1-2; D remains unclear. The CDR3 runs 16 residues. Germline values: CDR1 SGDLS, CDR2 YYNGEE. Trimming removed 7 bases from V and 0 bases from J, with 19 bases in between. The full variable domain, in which reference TRBV9 and TRBJ1-2 provide the parts outside the CDR3, is DSGVTQTPKHLITATGQRVTLRCSPRSGDLSVYWYQQSLDQGLQFLIQYYNGEERAKGNILERFSAQQFPDLHSELNLSSLELGDSALYFCASGSGARGTNYGYTFGSGTRLTVV.